Following are 18 T cell receptor beta chains from one sample sequenced in a study of esophageal squamous cell carcinoma under preoperative chemotherapy. TCRdb reprocessed the PCR reads with MiXCR, giving one entry per CDR3 protein. The sample carries over 13,000 distinct CDR3 sequences, more than 50% recorded once. Sample time point: before preoperative PTX-NDP chemotherapy. The sample was acquired from a patient given preoperative chemotherapy. These receptors all come from a human donor with esophageal squamous cell carcinoma. The donor label of this sample is uncertain.

This clonotype was seen only once. The chain combines TRBV10-3 with TRBJ2-1; 10 nucleotides match TRBD2. The V gene end was trimmed by 0 bases and the J gene end by 0 bases; junction bases not matched to a gene: 2. CDR3 size: 17 residues. Per germline, CDR1 ENHRY and CDR2 SYGVKD. The chain's CDR3 is CAISESGLAASYNEQFF. CDR3 DNA: TGTGCCATCAGTGAGTCTGGACTAGCGGCCTCCTACAATGAGCAGTTCTTC.

This clonotype was observed many times. The chain employs TRBV6-4 and TRBJ2-3; weak D call: TRBD2 (7 bases). Germline values: CDR1 MRHNA, CDR2 SNTAGT. CDR3 size: 14 residues. V was trimmed by 2 bases and J by 2 bases, leaving 8 bases between them. For the CDR3, the DNA is TGTGCCAGCAGTGACGGGGGGGCCACAGATACGCAGTATTTT. Protein: CASSDGGATDTQYF.

In this sample, this clonotype turned up many times. The chain joins TRBV7-7 to TRBJ2-5; 9 bases fit TRBD2. Germline CDR1 reads SSHAT; CDR2 reads FNYEAQ (reference sequence). The CDR3 has 15 amino acids. V lost 1 base, J lost 1 base, and 1 base stayed unmatched. CDR3 nucleotides: TGTGCCAGCAGCTTAGGGACTAGCGTCCAAGAGACCCAGTACTTC. Translated: CASSLGTSVQETQYF.

The chain combines TRBV7-6 with TRBJ2-1; 11 bases are shared with TRBD2. The CDR3 has 20 residues. V trimming: 1 base; J trimming: 2 bases; junction bases outside the gene matches: 13. The germline CDR1 and CDR2 sequences are SGHVS and FNYEAQ. The CDR3 DNA reads as TGTGCCAGCAGCTTAGAAGAGGAGGGACTAGCGGACCGGGCCTACAATGAGCAGTTCTTC. This sequence encodes CASSLEEEGLADRAYNEQFF.

Comment on this clonotype: The junction differs from germline at one of its ends, possibly a read error. The chain couples TRBV6-1 to TRBJ2-3; no clear D gene. This CDR3 is 14 amino acids long. CDR1 and CDR2 from the germline V gene are MNHNS and SASEGT. The CDR3 reads CASLGSCVKDMQYF. The CDR3 region has the DNA TGTGCCAGCCTGGGGTCGTGCGTCAAAGATATGCAGTATTTT.

This clonotype has a handful of counts. This may come from a read error, since a much larger clone is one base off. The gene calls are TRBV6-1 and TRBJ2-1, with 8 bases aligning to TRBD2. The last part of the DNA fits TRBJ2-7 better; the J call may be wrong. Germline V gene data show CDR1 as MNHNS and CDR2 as SASEGT. This CDR3 spans 16 amino acids. CDR3 protein: CASSLRRASGYNEQYF. The CDR3 nucleotides read TGTGCCAGCAGTCTCCGGCGGGCTAGCGGGTACAATGAGCAGTACTTC.

This clonotype has just a few counts. V is TRBV7-2 and J is TRBJ1-3; possible D gene TRBD1, 6 bases. Trimming left V 4 bases short and J 9 bases short, with 22 bases between. Germline values: CDR1 SGHTA, CDR2 FQGNSA. The CDR3 is 16 amino acids. The CDR3 is CASSSTLGLGGGTIYF. The DNA of the CDR3 is TGTGCCAGCAGCTCCACATTGGGTTTGGGGGGCGGCACCATATATTTT.

This sequence joins TRBV7-8 and TRBJ2-4, with 9 bases matching TRBD1. The DNA end is more similar to TRBJ2-7, so the J call may be wrong. The V gene's germline CDR1 is SGHVS and CDR2 FQNEAQ. This CDR3 has 13 residues. The CDR3 loop reads CASSFRDRDEQYF. The CDR3 nucleotides read TGTGCCAGCAGCTTCCGGGACAGGGACGAGCAGTACTTC.

In regard to this clonotype: At one of its ends the junction is not consistent with the germline gene, which may arise from a read error. The chain is built from TRBV6-1 and TRBJ2-4; TRBD2 agrees at 9 bases. Germline CDR1 reads MNHNS; CDR2 reads SASEGT. CDR3 length: 17 residues. The CDR3 protein is CASSASGGLFGTNTQYF. The CDR3 DNA reads TGTGCCAGCAGTGCAAGCGGGGGGCTGTTCGGCACAAACACGCAGTACTTT.

The chain joins TRBV6-1 to TRBJ2-3, with TRBD2 identical over 9 bases. Near its end, the DNA agrees better with TRBJ2-7, so the J call may be wrong. This CDR3 is built from 13 residues. Per germline, CDR1 MNHNS and CDR2 SASEGT. The CDR3: CASKDGGRGEQYF. As DNA, the CDR3 is TGTGCCAGCAAGGATGGCGGGAGGGGGGAGCAGTACTTC.

Of note for this clonotype: A junction boundary mismatches the germline segment, possibly from a read error. This chain connects TRBV6-8 to TRBJ2-4; 8 bases map to TRBD2. The CDR3 runs 14 residues. Germline V gene data show CDR1 as MNHGY and CDR2 as SAAAGT. The DNA of the CDR3 is TGTGGCGGCGCGGGGCGGGGGGCCAAAGACACGCAGTATTTC. Residues: CGGAGRGAKDTQYF.

This clonotype was seen just once. The chain recombines TRBV11-3 with TRBJ2-5; 9 bases fit TRBD1. The trim removed 1 base at V and 1 base at J, leaving 4 bases unmatched. The CDR3 covers 16 residues. The germline gives CDR1 SGHNT, CDR2 YENEEA. The CDR3 is CASSLGPTGGQETQYF. DNA for the CDR3: TGTGCCAGCAGCTTAGGGCCGACAGGGGGCCAAGAGACCCAGTACTTC.

In its sample, this clonotype ranks as medium-sized. J is TRBJ2-1 and V is TRBV6-5, with D uncertain. The DNA end is a closer match to TRBJ2-7, so the J assignment may be wrong. Germline V gene data show CDR1 as MNHEY and CDR2 as SVGAGI. The CDR3 sequence is 15 residues long. DNA of the CDR3: TGTGCCAGCAGCTACGGGCAGAGCTCCTACAATGAGCAGTACTTC. Protein: CASSYGQSSYNEQYF.

This clonotype is a singleton in its sample. The chain employs TRBV12-3 or TRBV12-4 and TRBJ2-1; D might be TRBD1 (5 bases). Near its end, the DNA agrees better with TRBJ2-5, so the J call may be wrong. The length of the CDR3 is 13 residues. CDR3 amino acids: CASSFQGRETQYF. The CDR3 nucleotides are TGTGCCAGCAGTTTTCAGGGTAGGGAGACCCAGTACTTC.

This clonotype was detected many times. The chain employs TRBV6-5 and TRBJ2-5; 8 nucleotides align to TRBD1. CDR1 is MNHEY and CDR2 is SVGAGI in the germline V gene. The CDR3 has 15 amino acids. V dropped 6 bases and J dropped 2; count of bases not matched to a gene: 8. CDR3 loop: CASSPRQGRQETQYF. The CDR3 DNA is TGTGCCAGCAGCCCCAGACAGGGGAGGCAAGAGACCCAGTACTTC.

The chain uses TRBV6-1 and TRBJ2-1; D remains ambiguous. Trimming removed 2 bases from V and 10 bases from J, with 15 bases in between. This CDR3 is built from 14 residues. Germline loops: CDR1 MNHNS, CDR2 SASEGT. The CDR3 DNA is TGTGCCAGCAGTGAAATATTAGACTCCTACGAGCAGTTCTTC. Its protein is CASSEILDSYEQFF.

The chain couples TRBV6-6 to TRBJ2-1, with TRBD2 matching 14 bases. CDR3 length: 17 residues. J was trimmed by 3 bases and V by 2 bases; bases with no gene match: 3. CDR1 and CDR2 from the germline V gene are MNHNY and SVGAGI (reference sequence). In DNA form, the CDR3 reads TGTGCCAGCAGTTACCCGGGACTAGCGGGAGACTACAATGAGCAGTTCTTC. Translation gives CASSYPGLAGDYNEQFF.

A note on this clonotype: Germline and junction disagree at one end, which may indicate a read error. The chain is built from TRBV7-2 and TRBJ2-5, with D perhaps TRBD1 or TRBD2 (6 bases each). In germline, CDR1 is SGHTA, CDR2 FQGNSA. The CDR3 is 16 residues long. This chain's CDR3 is CASGGRGGRAAETQYF. CDR3 in DNA: TGTGCCAGCGGGGGGCGAGGGGGGCGAGCTGCAGAGACCCAGTACTTT.